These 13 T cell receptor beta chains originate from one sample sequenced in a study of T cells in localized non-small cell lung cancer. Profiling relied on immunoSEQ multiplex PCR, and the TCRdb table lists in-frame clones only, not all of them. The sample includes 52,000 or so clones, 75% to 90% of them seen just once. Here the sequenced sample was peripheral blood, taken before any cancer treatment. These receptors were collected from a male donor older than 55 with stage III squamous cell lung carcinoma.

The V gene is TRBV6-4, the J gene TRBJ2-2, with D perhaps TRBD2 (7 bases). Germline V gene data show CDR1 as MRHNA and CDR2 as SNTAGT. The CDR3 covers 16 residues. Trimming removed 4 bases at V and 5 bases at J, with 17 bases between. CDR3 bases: TGTGCCAGCAGTGCACACGCGGGGGCCGTGACCGGGGAGCTGTTTTTT. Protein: CASSAHAGAVTGELFF.

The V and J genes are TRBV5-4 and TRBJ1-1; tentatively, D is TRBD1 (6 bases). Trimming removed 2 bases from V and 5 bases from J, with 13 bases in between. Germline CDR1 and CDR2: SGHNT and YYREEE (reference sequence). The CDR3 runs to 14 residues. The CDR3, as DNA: TGTGCCAGCAGCTTACAGGGTGGGGGGACTGAAGCTTTCTTT. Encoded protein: CASSLQGGGTEAFF.

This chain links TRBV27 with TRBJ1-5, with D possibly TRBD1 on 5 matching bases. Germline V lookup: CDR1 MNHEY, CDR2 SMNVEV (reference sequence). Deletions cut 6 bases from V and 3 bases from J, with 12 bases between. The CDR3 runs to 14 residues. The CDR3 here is CASSRGAINQPQHF. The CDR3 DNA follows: TGTGCCAGCAGCCGAGGGGCCATCAATCAGCCCCAGCATTTT.

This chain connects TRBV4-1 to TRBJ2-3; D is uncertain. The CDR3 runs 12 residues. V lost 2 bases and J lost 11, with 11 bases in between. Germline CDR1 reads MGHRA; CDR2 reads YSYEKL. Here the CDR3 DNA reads TGCGCCAGCAGCCAACCTTCCTCCGGGCAGTATTTT. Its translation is CASSQPSSGQYF.

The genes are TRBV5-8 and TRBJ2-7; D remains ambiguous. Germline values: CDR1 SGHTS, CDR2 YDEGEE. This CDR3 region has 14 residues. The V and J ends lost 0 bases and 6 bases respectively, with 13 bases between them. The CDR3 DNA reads TGTGCCAGCAGCTTGGGGCCAACTCTTTTCGAGCAGTACTTC. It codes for CASSLGPTLFEQYF.

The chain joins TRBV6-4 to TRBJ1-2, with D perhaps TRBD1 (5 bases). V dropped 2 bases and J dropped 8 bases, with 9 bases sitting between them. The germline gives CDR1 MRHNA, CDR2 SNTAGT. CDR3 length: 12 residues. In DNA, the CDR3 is TGTGCCAGCAGTGACAGGGGTTACGGCTACACCTTC. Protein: CASSDRGYGYTF.

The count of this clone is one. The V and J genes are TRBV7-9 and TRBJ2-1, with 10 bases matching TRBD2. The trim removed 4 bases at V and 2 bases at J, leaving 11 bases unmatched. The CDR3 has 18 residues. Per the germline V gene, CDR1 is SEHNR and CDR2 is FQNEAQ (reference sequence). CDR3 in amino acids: CASSSTSGTRRAYNEQFF. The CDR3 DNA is TGTGCCAGCAGCTCAACTAGCGGGACACGTCGGGCCTACAATGAGCAGTTCTTC.

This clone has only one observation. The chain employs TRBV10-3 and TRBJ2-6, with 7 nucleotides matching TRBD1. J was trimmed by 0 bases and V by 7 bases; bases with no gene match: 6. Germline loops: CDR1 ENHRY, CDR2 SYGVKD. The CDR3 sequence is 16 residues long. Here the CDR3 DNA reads TGTGCCATCACCAGGACAGGAAGCTCTGGGGCCAACGTCCTGACTTTC. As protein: CAITRTGSSGANVLTF.

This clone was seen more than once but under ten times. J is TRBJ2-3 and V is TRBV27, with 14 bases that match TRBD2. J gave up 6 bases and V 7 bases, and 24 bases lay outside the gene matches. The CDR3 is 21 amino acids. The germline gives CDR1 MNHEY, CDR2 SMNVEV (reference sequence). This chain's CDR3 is CASNPDRITGTSGSMWDTQYF. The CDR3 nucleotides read TGTGCCAGCAACCCAGACCGAATCACCGGGACTAGCGGGAGTATGTGGGATACGCAGTATTTT.

The CDR3 nucleotides are TGTGCCTTGGTGACAGCGGTTGAAAAACTGTTTTTT. Translation gives CALVTAVEKLFF. This rearrangement joins TRBV30 to TRBJ1-4, with D perhaps matching TRBD1 (5 bases). The germline V gene encodes CDR1 GTSNPN and CDR2 SVGIG (reference sequence). The length of the CDR3 is 12 residues. V lost 7 bases and J lost 7, with 13 bases in between.

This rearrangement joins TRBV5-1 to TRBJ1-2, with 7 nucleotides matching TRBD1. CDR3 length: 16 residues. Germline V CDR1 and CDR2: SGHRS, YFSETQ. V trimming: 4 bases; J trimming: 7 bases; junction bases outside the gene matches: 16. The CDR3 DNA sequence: TGCGCCAGCAGCCACCTGGGACAGCGGTGGACCTCTGGCTACACCTTC. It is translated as CASSHLGQRWTSGYTF. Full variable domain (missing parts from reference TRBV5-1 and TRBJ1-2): KAGVTQTPRYLIKTRGQQVTLSCSPISGHRSVSWYQQTPGQGLQFLFEYFSETQRNKGNFPGRFSGRQFSNSRSEMNVSTLELGDSALYLCASSHLGQRWTSGYTFGSGTRLTVV.

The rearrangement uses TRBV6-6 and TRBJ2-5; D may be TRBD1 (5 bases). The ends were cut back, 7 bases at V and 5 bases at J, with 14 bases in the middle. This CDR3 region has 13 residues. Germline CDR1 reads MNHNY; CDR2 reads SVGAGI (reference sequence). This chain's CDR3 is CASNPGRAETQYF. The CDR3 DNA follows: TGTGCCAGCAATCCCGGCAGGGCGGAGACCCAGTACTTC.

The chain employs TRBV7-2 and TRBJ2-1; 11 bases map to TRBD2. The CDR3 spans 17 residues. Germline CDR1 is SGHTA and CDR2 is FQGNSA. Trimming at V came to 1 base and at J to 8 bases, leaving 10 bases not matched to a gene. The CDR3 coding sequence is TGTGCCAGCAGCTTAGGGGTGACTAGCGGGGTCTGGGATGAGCAGTTCTTC. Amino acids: CASSLGVTSGVWDEQFF.